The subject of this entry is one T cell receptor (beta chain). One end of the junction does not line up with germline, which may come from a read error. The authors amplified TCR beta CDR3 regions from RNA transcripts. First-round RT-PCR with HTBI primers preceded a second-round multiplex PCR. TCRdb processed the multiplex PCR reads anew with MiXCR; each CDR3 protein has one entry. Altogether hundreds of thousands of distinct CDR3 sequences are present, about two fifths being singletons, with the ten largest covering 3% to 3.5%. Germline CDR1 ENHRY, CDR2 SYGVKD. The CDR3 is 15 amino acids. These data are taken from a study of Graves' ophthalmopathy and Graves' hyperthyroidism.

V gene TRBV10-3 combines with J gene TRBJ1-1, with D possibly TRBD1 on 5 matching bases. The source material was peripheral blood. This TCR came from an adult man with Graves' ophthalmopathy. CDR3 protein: CASSYLGRGNTEAFF. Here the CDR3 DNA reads TGTGCCAGCAGTTACCTGGGACGGGGGAACACTGAAGCTTTCTTT.